These T cell receptor beta chains were read from a single sample in a study of blood T cells in healthy people across ages. TCRdb passed the 5' RACE reads through MiXCR, listing each CDR3 protein once. The sample carries about 600,000 distinct CDR3 sequences, around half recorded once. The sequenced sample was blood. All receptors come from a man at least 80 years old in good health. Both conserved end residues are part of each CDR3. D genes are given only for firm matches. Size is stated for part of the rows, as once, few or many counts, or as a class when the clone is expanded.

TRBJ2-7 | TRBV7-2 | TRBD2 | few | TGTGCCAGCAGCAAGAGGAATAGCGGGGGGGCGCACGAGCAGTACTTC | CASSKRNSGGAHEQYF
TRBJ2-5 | TRBV18 | NA | few | TGTGCCAGCTCACCACGGACGGGATTCCAAGAGACCCAGTACTTC | CASSPRTGFQETQYF
TRBJ2-5 | TRBV28 | NA | NA | TGTGCCAGCAGTGCAGGAGGTAAAGAGACCCAGTACTTC | CASSAGGKETQYF
TRBJ2-5 | TRBV28 | NA | NA | TGTGCCTCCGGGACACCCAAGGCGGAGACCCAGTACTTC | CASGTPKAETQYF
TRBJ2-1 | TRBV5-6 | TRBD1 | once | TGTGCCAGCCGAAGAAGGGACAGGGGTAATGAGCAGTTCTTC | CASRRRDRGNEQFF
TRBJ2-5 | TRBV14 | NA | NA | TGTGCCAGCAGCCAACTCAGTCCTGAGACCCAGTACTTC | CASSQLSPETQYF
TRBJ2-1 | TRBV7-9 | NA | NA | TGTGCCAGCAGCTCACAGATAGCTGGTTCGGCCTACAATGAGCAGTTCTTC | CASSSQIAGSAYNEQFF
TRBJ2-7 | TRBV20-1 | TRBD1 | NA | TGCAGTGCTAGAGTTCGGGGACAGCACTACGAGCAGTACTTC | CSARVRGQHYEQYF
TRBJ2-3 | TRBV7-2 | TRBD1 | NA | TGTGCCAGCAGCTACAGGGGCCGGGACAGGGGAGGGACAGATACGCAGTATTTT | CASSYRGRDRGGTDTQYF
TRBJ1-1 | TRBV7-9 | NA | NA | TGTGCCAGCAGCTCGGATAGGGTAGCGGAAAGTGAAGCTTTCTTT | CASSSDRVAESEAFF
TRBJ2-5 | TRBV15 | NA | NA | TGTGCCACCAGCATAATGATCCCCCGCGACGGCCAAGAGACCCAGTACTTC | CATSIMIPRDGQETQYF
TRBJ2-5 | TRBV30 | NA | once | TGTGCCTGGAGTGTTCTAGAGGTGGGGGAGACCCAGTACTTC | CAWSVLEVGETQYF
TRBJ2-7 | TRBV12-3/TRBV12-4 | NA | few | TGTGCCAGCAGTTTTAACGGACCCTACGAGCAGTACTTC | CASSFNGPYEQYF
TRBJ1-6 | TRBV20-1 | NA | few | TGCAGTGCTATAACTACGGGAAGGAATTCACCCCTCCACTTT | CSAITTGRNSPLHF
TRBJ2-5 | TRBV20-1 | NA | NA | TGCAGTTCAGGGGAACAAGAGACCCAGTACTTC | CSSGEQETQYF
TRBJ2-5 | TRBV11-2 | NA | few | TGTGCCAGCAGCGCCCGGGACTCGGCTATCCAAGAGACCCAGTACTTC | CASSARDSAIQETQYF
TRBJ2-1 | TRBV6-6 | NA | many | TGTGCCAGCAGTAAAGAGGTCAATGAGCAGTTCTTC | CASSKEVNEQFF
TRBJ2-5 | TRBV10-3 | TRBD2 | few | TGTGCCATCAGCGCTAGCGGGGGATCAGAGACCCAGTACTTC | CAISASGGSETQYF
TRBJ2-1 | TRBV9 | TRBD1 | NA | TGTGCCAGCAGCGTCTCACAGGGGGACGATGAGCAGTTCTTC | CASSVSQGDDEQFF
TRBJ1-2 | TRBV4-1 | NA | NA | TGCGCCAGCAGCCACCTGGGAGTGAATTCTGGGGGCTACACCTTC | CASSHLGVNSGGYTF
TRBJ1-1 | TRBV6-5 | TRBD1 | NA | TGTGCCAGCAGGCCGGACAGGGGTATGGAAGCTTTCTTT | CASRPDRGMEAFF
TRBJ2-7 | TRBV29-1 | TRBD1 | once | TGCAGCGTCTTAAGACAGGGCTCCTACGAGCAGTACTTC | CSVLRQGSYEQYF
TRBJ2-7 | TRBV28 | NA | NA | TGTGCCAGCAGTTTCCCCTGGGGGAGTGTGGCTAGGGGGGAGCAGTACTTC | CASSFPWGSVARGEQYF
TRBJ2-7 | TRBV28 | NA | once | TGTGCCAGCAGTTTGGTCGGGAGAGGATACAATGAGCAGTACTTC | CASSLVGRGYNEQYF
TRBJ2-7 | TRBV15 | NA | NA | TGTGCCACCAGCAGAGTGGTTACAGCCTCCTACGAGCAGTACTTC | CATSRVVTASYEQYF